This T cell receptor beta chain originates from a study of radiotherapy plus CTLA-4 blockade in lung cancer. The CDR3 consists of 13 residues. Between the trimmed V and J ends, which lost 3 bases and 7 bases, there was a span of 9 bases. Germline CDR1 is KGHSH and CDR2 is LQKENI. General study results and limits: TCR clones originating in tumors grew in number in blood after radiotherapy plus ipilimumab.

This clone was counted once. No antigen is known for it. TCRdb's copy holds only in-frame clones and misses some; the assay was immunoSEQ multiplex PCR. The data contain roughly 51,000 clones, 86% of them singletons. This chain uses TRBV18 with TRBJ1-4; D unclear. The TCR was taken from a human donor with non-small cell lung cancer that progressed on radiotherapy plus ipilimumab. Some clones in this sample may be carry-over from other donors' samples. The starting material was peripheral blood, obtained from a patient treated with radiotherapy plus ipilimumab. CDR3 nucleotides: TGTGCCAGCTCACCCAGCGTTGGTGAAAAACTGTTTTTT. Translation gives CASSPSVGEKLFF.